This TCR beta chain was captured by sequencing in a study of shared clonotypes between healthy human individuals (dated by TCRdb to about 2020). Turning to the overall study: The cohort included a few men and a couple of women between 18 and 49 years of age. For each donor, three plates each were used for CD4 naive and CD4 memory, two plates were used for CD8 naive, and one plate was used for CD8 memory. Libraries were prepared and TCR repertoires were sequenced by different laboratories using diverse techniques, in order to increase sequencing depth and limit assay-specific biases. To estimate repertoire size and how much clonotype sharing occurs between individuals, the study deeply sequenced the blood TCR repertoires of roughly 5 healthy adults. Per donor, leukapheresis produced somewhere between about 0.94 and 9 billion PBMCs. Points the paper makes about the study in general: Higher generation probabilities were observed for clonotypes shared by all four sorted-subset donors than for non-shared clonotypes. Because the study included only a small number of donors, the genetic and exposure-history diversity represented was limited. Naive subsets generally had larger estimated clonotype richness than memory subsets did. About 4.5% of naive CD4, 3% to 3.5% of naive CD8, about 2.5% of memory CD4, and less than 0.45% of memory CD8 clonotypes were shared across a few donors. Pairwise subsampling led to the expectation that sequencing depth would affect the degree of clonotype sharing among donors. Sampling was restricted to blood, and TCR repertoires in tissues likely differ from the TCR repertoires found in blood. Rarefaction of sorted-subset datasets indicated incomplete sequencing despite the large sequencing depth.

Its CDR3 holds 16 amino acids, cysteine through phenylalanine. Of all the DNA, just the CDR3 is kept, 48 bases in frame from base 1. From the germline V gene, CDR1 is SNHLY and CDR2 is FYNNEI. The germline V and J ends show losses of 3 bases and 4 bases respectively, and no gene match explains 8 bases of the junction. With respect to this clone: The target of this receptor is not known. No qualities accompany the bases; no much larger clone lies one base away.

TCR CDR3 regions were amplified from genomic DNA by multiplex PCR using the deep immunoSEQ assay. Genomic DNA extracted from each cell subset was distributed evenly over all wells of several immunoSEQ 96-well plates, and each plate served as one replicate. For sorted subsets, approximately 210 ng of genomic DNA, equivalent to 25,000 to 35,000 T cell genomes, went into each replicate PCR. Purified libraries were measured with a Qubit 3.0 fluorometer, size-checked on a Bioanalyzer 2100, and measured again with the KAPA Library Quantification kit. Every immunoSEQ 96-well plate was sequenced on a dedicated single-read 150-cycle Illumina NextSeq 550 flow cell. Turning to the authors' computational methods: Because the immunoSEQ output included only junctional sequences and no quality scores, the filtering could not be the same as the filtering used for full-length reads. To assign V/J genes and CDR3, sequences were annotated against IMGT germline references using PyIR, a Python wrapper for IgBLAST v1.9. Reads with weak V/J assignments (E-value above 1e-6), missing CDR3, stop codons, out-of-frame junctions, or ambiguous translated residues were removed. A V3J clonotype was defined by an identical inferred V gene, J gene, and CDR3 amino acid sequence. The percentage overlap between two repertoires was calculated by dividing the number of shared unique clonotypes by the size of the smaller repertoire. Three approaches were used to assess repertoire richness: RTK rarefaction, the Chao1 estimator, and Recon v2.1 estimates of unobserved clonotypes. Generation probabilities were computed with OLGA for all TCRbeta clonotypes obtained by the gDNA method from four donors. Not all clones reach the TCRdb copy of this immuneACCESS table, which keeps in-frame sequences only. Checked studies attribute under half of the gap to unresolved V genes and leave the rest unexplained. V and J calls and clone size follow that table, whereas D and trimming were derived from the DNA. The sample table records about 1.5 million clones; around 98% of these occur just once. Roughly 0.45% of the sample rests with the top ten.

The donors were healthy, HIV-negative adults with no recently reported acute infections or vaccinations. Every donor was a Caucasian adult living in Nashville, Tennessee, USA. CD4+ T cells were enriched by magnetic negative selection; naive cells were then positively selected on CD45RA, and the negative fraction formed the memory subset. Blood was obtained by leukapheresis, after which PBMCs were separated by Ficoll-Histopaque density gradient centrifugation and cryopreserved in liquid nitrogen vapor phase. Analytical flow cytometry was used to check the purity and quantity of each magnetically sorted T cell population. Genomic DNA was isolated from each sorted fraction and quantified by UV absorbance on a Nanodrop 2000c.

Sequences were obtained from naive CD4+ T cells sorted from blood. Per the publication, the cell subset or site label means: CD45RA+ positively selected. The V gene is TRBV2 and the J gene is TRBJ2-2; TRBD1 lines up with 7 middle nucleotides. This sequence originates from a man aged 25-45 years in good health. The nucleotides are TGTGCCAGCAGTGAGAACAGGGCAGGGGGCACCGGGGAGCTGTTTTTT. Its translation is CASSENRAGGTGELFF.